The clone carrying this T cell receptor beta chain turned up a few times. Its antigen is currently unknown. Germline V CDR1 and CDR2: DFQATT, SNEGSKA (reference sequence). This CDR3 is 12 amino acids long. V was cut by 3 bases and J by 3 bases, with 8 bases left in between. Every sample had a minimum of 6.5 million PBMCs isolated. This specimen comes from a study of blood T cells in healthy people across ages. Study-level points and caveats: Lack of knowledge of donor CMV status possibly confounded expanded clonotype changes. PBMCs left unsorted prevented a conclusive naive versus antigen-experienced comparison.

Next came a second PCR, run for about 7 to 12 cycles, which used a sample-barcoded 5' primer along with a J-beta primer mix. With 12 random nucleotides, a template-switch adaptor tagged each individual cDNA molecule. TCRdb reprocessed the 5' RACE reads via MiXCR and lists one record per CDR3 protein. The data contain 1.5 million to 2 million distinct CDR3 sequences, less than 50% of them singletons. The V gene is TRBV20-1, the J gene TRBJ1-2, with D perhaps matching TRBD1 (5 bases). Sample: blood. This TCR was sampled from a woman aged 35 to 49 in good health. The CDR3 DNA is TGCAGTGCTAGGGCGACAGACTATGGCTACACCTTC. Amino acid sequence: CSARATDYGYTF.